The T cell receptor (beta chain) under discussion was sequenced for a study of T-cell reconstitution after alpha-beta-depleted transplantation in children. The study's findings and limits: Newly made T cells mostly supplied T-cell counts and diversity one year after transplant.

V dropped 0 bases and J dropped 1 base, with 5 bases sitting between them. The CDR3 extends over 14 amino acids. Per germline, CDR1 SGHKS and CDR2 YYEKEE (reference sequence). The authors prepared the TCRbeta library with unique molecular identifiers. One entry per CDR3 protein results from TCRdb running MiXCR on the PCR reads. The data show around 960,000 distinct CDR3 sequences, 25% to 30% seen once. At least ten counts were recorded for this clonotype. Its antigen is not known. The receptor was derived from a boy younger than two who had a stem cell transplant for SCID, so the T cells may come from the graft donor. This chain links TRBV5-5 with TRBJ2-1; no definite D call. The sample in question was PBMCs, mostly from graft donor cells, obtained 360 days after TCRalphabeta/CD19-depleted stem cell transplant. The CDR3 here is CASSLGVSYNEQFF. CDR3 DNA: TGTGCCAGCAGCTTGGGGGTATCCTACAATGAGCAGTTCTTC.